A selection of T cell receptor beta chains follows, all from one sample in a study of control samples from healthy donors and cancer patients. Repertoires were generated with immunoSEQ multiplex PCR, while TCRdb's copy carries only in-frame clones and drops some. The sample contains 78,000 or so clones, more than 70% of which appear only once. The material sequenced was blood. The receptors here all came from a woman aged 50 to 60 in good health. CDR3s include the opening cysteine and the closing phenylalanine or tryptophan. The D gene is left open where the match is weak. Size is omitted from some rows. Given values are once, few, many or a class for expanded clones.

abundance: -
j_gene: TRBJ1-1
d_gene: -
v_gene: TRBV7-8
CDR3nt: TGTGCCAGCAGTTCGAGGGGTTTCAGTGAAGCTTTCTTT
CDR3aa: CASSSRGFSEAFF

abundance: few
j_gene: TRBJ1-1
d_gene: -
v_gene: TRBV2
CDR3nt: TGTGCCAGCAGTAACGTCAGGGGAGGCACTGAAGCTTTCTTT
CDR3aa: CASSNVRGGTEAFF

abundance: -
j_gene: TRBJ1-1
d_gene: -
v_gene: TRBV11-2
CDR3nt: TGTGCCAGCAGCTTAGATCTGGGGCACGCTGAAGCTTTCTTT
CDR3aa: CASSLDLGHAEAFF

abundance: -
j_gene: TRBJ1-6
d_gene: -
v_gene: TRBV2
CDR3nt: TGTGCCAGCAGTGAATTGAGGTACGAGGGTTCACCCCTCCACTTT
CDR3aa: CASSELRYEGSPLHF

abundance: once
j_gene: TRBJ1-1
d_gene: -
v_gene: TRBV19
CDR3nt: TGTGCCAGTAGTATAGGACTAAGGTACAGGGATGCGGGCACTGAAGCTTTCTTT
CDR3aa: CASSIGLRYRDAGTEAFF

abundance: -
j_gene: TRBJ2-7
d_gene: -
v_gene: TRBV3-1/TRBV3-2
CDR3nt: TGTGCCAGCAGCTTATTAGACCACTCCTACGAGCAGTACTTC
CDR3aa: CASSLLDHSYEQYF

abundance: -
j_gene: TRBJ2-5
d_gene: -
v_gene: TRBV5-1
CDR3nt: TGCGCCAGCAGGGTACAACCTCAAGAGACCCAGTACTTC
CDR3aa: CASRVQPQETQYF

abundance: -
j_gene: TRBJ2-7
d_gene: -
v_gene: TRBV7-9
CDR3nt: TGTGCCAGCAGCTTAGGAGGACAGCCTTCCTACGAGCAGTACTTC
CDR3aa: CASSLGGQPSYEQYF

abundance: -
j_gene: TRBJ2-3
d_gene: TRBD2
v_gene: TRBV7-9
CDR3nt: TGTGCCAGCAGCCAAGGACTAGCGGACACAGATACGCAGTATTTT
CDR3aa: CASSQGLADTDTQYF

abundance: -
j_gene: TRBJ1-6
d_gene: -
v_gene: TRBV18
CDR3nt: TGTGCCAGCTCACCTCAGGGTAATAATTCACCCCTCCACTTT
CDR3aa: CASSPQGNNSPLHF

abundance: -
j_gene: TRBJ2-4
d_gene: TRBD1
v_gene: TRBV19
CDR3nt: TGTGCCAGTAGTAGCTACAGGGGCCGGGGTAGCATTCAGTACTTC
CDR3aa: CASSSYRGRGSIQYF

abundance: -
j_gene: TRBJ1-3
d_gene: -
v_gene: TRBV19
CDR3nt: TGTGCCAGTAGTTCCGAAGAGGGAAACACCATATATTTT
CDR3aa: CASSSEEGNTIYF

abundance: -
j_gene: TRBJ1-3
d_gene: -
v_gene: TRBV6-5
CDR3nt: TGTGCCAGCAGTTACTCGGGACTTAGCTCTGGAAACACCATATATTTT
CDR3aa: CASSYSGLSSGNTIYF

abundance: once
j_gene: TRBJ1-2
d_gene: -
v_gene: TRBV30
CDR3nt: TGTGCCTGGAGTCCCGGTGTCTCTTATGGCTACACCTTC
CDR3aa: CAWSPGVSYGYTF

abundance: -
j_gene: TRBJ2-1
d_gene: -
v_gene: TRBV2
CDR3nt: TGTGCCAGCAGCGGTGAGCTTTGGTACAATGAGCAGTTCTTC
CDR3aa: CASSGELWYNEQFF

abundance: -
j_gene: TRBJ2-7
d_gene: TRBD1
v_gene: TRBV11-2
CDR3nt: TGTGCCAGCAGTTATTTGCCGGGACAGGGACACTACGAGCAGTACTTC
CDR3aa: CASSYLPGQGHYEQYF

abundance: -
j_gene: TRBJ1-5
d_gene: -
v_gene: TRBV6-1
CDR3nt: TGTGCCAGCAGTGATCTTGGTCAGCCCCAGCATTTT
CDR3aa: CASSDLGQPQHF

abundance: -
j_gene: TRBJ2-2
d_gene: -
v_gene: TRBV5-6
CDR3nt: TGTGCCAGCAGCTTGGAGCAGTGGGGGGAGCTGTTTTTT
CDR3aa: CASSLEQWGELFF

abundance: -
j_gene: TRBJ1-5
d_gene: -
v_gene: TRBV20-1
CDR3nt: TGCAGTGCTAGTGCAGGTCAGGAGCCCCAGCATTTT
CDR3aa: CSASAGQEPQHF

abundance: -
j_gene: TRBJ1-1
d_gene: -
v_gene: TRBV5-1
CDR3nt: TGCGCCAGCTCAAAGCTGGGGGGCTGGAACACTGAAGCTTTCTTT
CDR3aa: CASSKLGGWNTEAFF

abundance: -
j_gene: TRBJ2-3
d_gene: -
v_gene: TRBV5-4
CDR3nt: TGTGCCAGCAGGCCTACCGGGACAAGCACAGATACGCAGTATTTT
CDR3aa: CASRPTGTSTDTQYF

abundance: -
j_gene: TRBJ2-2
d_gene: -
v_gene: TRBV4-1
CDR3nt: TGCGCCAGCAGCCAAGATCTCGCCGGGGAGCTGTTTTTT
CDR3aa: CASSQDLAGELFF

abundance: -
j_gene: TRBJ2-1
d_gene: TRBD2
v_gene: TRBV9
CDR3nt: TGTGCCAGCAGCCCACTAGCGGGGGGGCCTGGGAATGAGCAGTTCTTC
CDR3aa: CASSPLAGGPGNEQFF

abundance: -
j_gene: TRBJ2-2
d_gene: -
v_gene: TRBV2
CDR3nt: TGTGCCAGCACCCTAGACACCGGGGAGCTGTTTTTT
CDR3aa: CASTLDTGELFF

abundance: -
j_gene: TRBJ1-4
d_gene: -
v_gene: TRBV7-7
CDR3nt: TGTGCCAGCAGCTTAGGTGGGGGGGAAAAACTGTTTTTT
CDR3aa: CASSLGGGEKLFF

abundance: -
j_gene: TRBJ1-2
d_gene: -
v_gene: TRBV2
CDR3nt: TGTGCCAGCAGTGAAGACCTCACGGGAGGCTACACCTTC
CDR3aa: CASSEDLTGGYTF

abundance: -
j_gene: TRBJ2-3
d_gene: -
v_gene: TRBV7-9
CDR3nt: TGTGCCAGCAGCACACTCACAGATACGCAGTATTTT
CDR3aa: CASSTLTDTQYF

abundance: -
j_gene: TRBJ2-2
d_gene: -
v_gene: TRBV6-5
CDR3nt: TGTGCCAGCAGGAGAAGTGGAACCGGGGAGCTGTTTTTT
CDR3aa: CASRRSGTGELFF

abundance: -
j_gene: TRBJ1-1
d_gene: -
v_gene: TRBV21-1
CDR3nt: TGTGCCAGCAGCTTTTCTGGAGGGCCGAACACTGAAGCTTTCTTT
CDR3aa: CASSFSGGPNTEAFF

abundance: -
j_gene: TRBJ1-4
d_gene: -
v_gene: TRBV2
CDR3nt: TGTGCCAGCAGAAGGGACCAAGACGAAAAACTGTTTTTT
CDR3aa: CASRRDQDEKLFF

abundance: -
j_gene: TRBJ1-6
d_gene: TRBD1
v_gene: TRBV5-1
CDR3nt: TGCGCCAGCAGCTCGGCCCCCGGGACAGTAAATTCACCCCTCCACTTT
CDR3aa: CASSSAPGTVNSPLHF

abundance: -
j_gene: TRBJ2-7
d_gene: -
v_gene: TRBV7-9
CDR3nt: TGTGCCAGCAGCTCAGCTGAGTACGAGCAGTACTTC
CDR3aa: CASSSAEYEQYF

abundance: -
j_gene: TRBJ2-7
d_gene: -
v_gene: TRBV10-3
CDR3nt: TGTGCCTCCCCGGTTTACGAGCAGTACTTC
CDR3aa: CASPVYEQYF

abundance: -
j_gene: TRBJ2-7
d_gene: -
v_gene: TRBV5-6
CDR3nt: TGTGCCAGCAAAGTCGGAACCTACGAGCAGTACTTC
CDR3aa: CASKVGTYEQYF

abundance: -
j_gene: TRBJ1-6
d_gene: -
v_gene: TRBV12-5
CDR3nt: TGTGCTAGTGCATCAGTCCTTTCACCCCTCCACTTT
CDR3aa: CASASVLSPLHF

abundance: -
j_gene: TRBJ1-1
d_gene: -
v_gene: TRBV9
CDR3nt: TGTGCCAGCAGCCAGGGAGGTAGGGCTGAAGCTTTCTTT
CDR3aa: CASSQGGRAEAFF

abundance: -
j_gene: TRBJ2-3
d_gene: TRBD1
v_gene: TRBV30
CDR3nt: TGTGCTGTAATAACAGGGGGTCTGGATACGCAGTATTTT
CDR3aa: CAVITGGLDTQYF

abundance: -
j_gene: TRBJ2-2
d_gene: -
v_gene: TRBV3-1/TRBV3-2
CDR3nt: TGTGCCAGCAGCCAAGCCAACACCGGGGAGCTGTTTTTT
CDR3aa: CASSQANTGELFF

abundance: -
j_gene: TRBJ1-2
d_gene: -
v_gene: TRBV6-5
CDR3nt: TGTGCCAGCCATGCGGGATATGGCTACACCTTC
CDR3aa: CASHAGYGYTF

abundance: once
j_gene: TRBJ1-5
d_gene: -
v_gene: TRBV19
CDR3nt: TGTGCCAGTAAAAATGGGGGTCAGCCCCAGCATTTT
CDR3aa: CASKNGGQPQHF

abundance: -
j_gene: TRBJ2-7
d_gene: TRBD1
v_gene: TRBV27
CDR3nt: TGTGCCAGCAGTTTCCTGGACAGGGGTAACGAGCAGTACTTC
CDR3aa: CASSFLDRGNEQYF

abundance: once
j_gene: TRBJ2-1
d_gene: TRBD2
v_gene: TRBV13
CDR3nt: TGTGCCAGCAGCTTAGTTCATAGCGGGGGGGCCAATGAGCAGTTCTTC
CDR3aa: CASSLVHSGGANEQFF

abundance: -
j_gene: TRBJ1-4
d_gene: -
v_gene: TRBV19
CDR3nt: TGTGCCAGTAGTATTCGGGAGATTGAAAAACTGTTTTTT
CDR3aa: CASSIREIEKLFF

abundance: few
j_gene: TRBJ1-3
d_gene: -
v_gene: TRBV2
CDR3nt: TGTGCCAGCAGTCCAGATCAAGGATCCCCTGGAAACACCATATATTTT
CDR3aa: CASSPDQGSPGNTIYF

abundance: -
j_gene: TRBJ2-6
d_gene: TRBD2
v_gene: TRBV30
CDR3nt: TGTGCCTGGGGGAGGGGCGGGGAAGGGGCCAACGTCCTGACTTTC
CDR3aa: CAWGRGGEGANVLTF

abundance: -
j_gene: TRBJ2-7
d_gene: -
v_gene: TRBV27
CDR3nt: TGTGCCAGCAGTTTAACGGGCACCGGCCCCTACGAGCAGTACTTC
CDR3aa: CASSLTGTGPYEQYF

abundance: -
j_gene: TRBJ1-1
d_gene: TRBD1
v_gene: TRBV27
CDR3nt: TGTGCCAGCACCCCTTCGACAGGGGGTATCACTGAAGCTTTCTTT
CDR3aa: CASTPSTGGITEAFF

abundance: -
j_gene: TRBJ1-6
d_gene: -
v_gene: TRBV6-5
CDR3nt: TGTGCCAGCAGTTATACGGTGGATTCACCCCTCCACTTT
CDR3aa: CASSYTVDSPLHF

abundance: -
j_gene: TRBJ2-7
d_gene: -
v_gene: TRBV6-1
CDR3nt: TGTGCCAGCAGTGAAATCACTTCCTACGAGCAGTACTTC
CDR3aa: CASSEITSYEQYF

abundance: few
j_gene: TRBJ2-1
d_gene: -
v_gene: TRBV7-9
CDR3nt: TGTGCCAGCAGGACGACAGGCGACGAGCAGTTCTTC
CDR3aa: CASRTTGDEQFF

abundance: -
j_gene: TRBJ1-6
d_gene: -
v_gene: TRBV2
CDR3nt: TGTGCCAGCAGTCCCGGGGGCAGGGATTCACCCCTCCACTTT
CDR3aa: CASSPGGRDSPLHF